Each of the 10 T cell receptor beta chains below was sequenced from the same sample in a study of follicular helper T cells after annual influenza vaccination. Described time point: 2014-2015 season, pre-vaccination. The protocol was immunoSEQ multiplex PCR, while the TCRdb copy is restricted to in-frame clones and leaves out a portion. The sample consists of about 8,300 clones, roughly 80% of them appearing once. Sequenced material: CXCR5+ CD38- circulating T follicular helper cells from blood, taken on the day of influenza vaccination. Subset of the sample: circulating Tfh, non-naive CD4+CXCR5+PD-1+ (ICOS+CD38+ or ICOS-CD38-). These receptors all come from an adult who received the influenza vaccine.

This clone was seen only a few times. This chain uses TRBV28 with TRBJ1-6; weak D call: TRBD1 (6 bases). CDR1 is MDHEN and CDR2 is SYDVKM in the germline V gene. V was trimmed by 7 bases and J by 7 bases, leaving 20 bases between them. This CDR3 region has 16 residues. The chain's CDR3 is CASNTLRGTENSPLHF. Written as DNA, the CDR3 is TGTGCCAGCAATACCCTAAGGGGGACCGAGAATTCACCCCTCCACTTT.

This chain joins TRBV11-2 and TRBJ1-1, with a possible D match to TRBD1 (5 bases). The V and J ends lost 2 bases and 9 bases respectively, with 16 bases between them. Germline CDR1 reads SGHAT; CDR2 reads FQNNGV. This CDR3 contains 14 residues. CDR3 DNA: TGTGCCAGCAGCTTACGTTTAGGACAACCTAAAGCTTTCTTT. The encoded protein is CASSLRLGQPKAFF.

The chain links TRBV6-4 to TRBJ2-3, with 10 bases identical to TRBD1. CDR3 size: 13 residues. The J segment lost 4 bases and the V segment lost 6 bases, leaving 1 base of the junction unmatched. CDR1 and CDR2 from the germline V gene are MRHNA and SNTAGT. The CDR3 sequence is CASSGQGADTQYF. The CDR3 DNA sequence: TGTGCCAGCAGCGGACAGGGGGCAGATACGCAGTATTTT.

The chain has TRBV19 and TRBJ1-3; a weak D match, TRBD1 (5 bases). There are 13 residues in the CDR3. Trimming shortened V by 11 bases and J by 0 bases, and 11 bases separated the two germline ends. Germline CDR1 is LNHDA and CDR2 is SQIVND (reference sequence). CDR3 nucleotide sequence: TGTGCCTCCAGGGTATTCTCTGGAAACACCATATATTTT. It yields the protein CASRVFSGNTIYF.

This clone was seen more than once but under ten times. The V gene is TRBV7-9, the J gene TRBJ1-4; the match to TRBD1 covers 7 bases. The germline V gene has CDR1 SEHNR and CDR2 FQNEAQ (reference sequence). This CDR3 spans 14 amino acids. The junction had 10 bases not matched to a gene; V was cut back by 8 bases and J by 7 bases. The CDR3 region has the DNA TGTGCCAGCGCCCGTCAGGGGGGAGTTGAAAAACTGTTTTTT. Residues: CASARQGGVEKLFF. Filled out from reference TRBV7-9 and TRBJ1-4, the complete variable domain reads DTGVSQNPRHKITKRGQNVTFRCDPISEHNRLYWYRQTLGQGPEFLTYFQNEAQLEKSRLLSDRFSAERPKGSFSTLEIQRTEQGDSAMYLCASARQGGVEKLFFGSGTQLSVL.

V usage is TRBV18 and J usage is TRBJ1-6, with D possibly being TRBD1 (5 bases). The CDR3 is 17 residues long. Trimming shortened V by 3 bases and J by 6 bases, and 18 bases separated the two germline ends. Germline V gene lookup returns CDR1 KGHSH and CDR2 LQKENI. The CDR3: CASSPMDSRAGNSPLHF. The CDR3 nucleotides are TGTGCCAGCTCACCTATGGACTCCAGGGCTGGTAATTCACCCCTCCACTTT.

As regards this clone: Other DNA sequences in the sample encode the same CDR3. This chain joins TRBV27 and TRBJ1-1; 8 bases are shared with TRBD1. Per germline, CDR1 MNHEY and CDR2 SMNVEV (reference sequence). Trimming cost V 6 bases and J 8 bases; bases outside gene matches: 8. The CDR3 length is 13 residues. This chain's CDR3 is CASSQDRVREAFF. As DNA, the CDR3 is TGTGCCAGCAGCCAGGACAGGGTGCGAGAAGCTTTCTTT.

This clone was seen only a few times. The chain couples TRBV30 to TRBJ1-5; D is undetermined. Germline V CDR1 and CDR2: GTSNPN, SVGIG (reference sequence). CDR3 size: 13 residues. The germline V and J ends were trimmed by 3 bases and 4 bases, with 10 bases remaining between them. DNA of the CDR3: TGTGCCTGGAGCCGGGCCACGAATCAGCCCCAGCATTTT. Translation gives CAWSRATNQPQHF.

This sequence joins TRBV5-1 and TRBJ2-7; TRBD2 is a possible D gene (5 bases). Per the germline V gene, CDR1 is SGHRS and CDR2 is YFSETQ. V lost 0 bases and J 2 bases, leaving 9 bases between the germline ends. The CDR3 runs to 14 residues. In DNA form, the CDR3 reads TGCGCCAGCAGCTTGGGGGGAGCCCCCTACGAGCAGTACTTC. It codes for CASSLGGAPYEQYF.

This clone has just one count. The chain employs TRBV30 and TRBJ1-2; 8 nucleotides line up with TRBD1. This CDR3 is built from 14 residues. Germline-derived CDR1 and CDR2 are GTSNPN and SVGIG (reference sequence). V dropped 2 bases and J dropped 6; count of bases not matched to a gene: 8. The CDR3 reads CAWSHTQGVNGYTF. The CDR3 nucleotides read TGTGCCTGGAGTCATACACAGGGGGTAAATGGCTACACCTTC.